This TCR beta chain appears in the sequencing data of a study of CD8 T cells in Susac syndrome. Per the germline V gene, CDR1 is MNHEY and CDR2 is SVGAGI. This CDR3 has 17 amino acids. The trim removed 4 bases at V and 0 bases at J, leaving 8 bases unmatched. Note on this clonotype: What it binds is not known.

An amount of RNA that ranged from roughly 0.45 to 1 ug was reverse transcribed with random hexamers. TCRdb re-derived calls from the immunoSEQ multiplex PCR reads in MiXCR, one entry per CDR3 protein. The sample yields some 120,000 distinct CDR3 sequences, approximately 90% seen once. Findings of the study overall: An acknowledgment was made by the study that its TCR sequencing and HLA analysis involved relatively few individuals.

This chain links TRBV6-5 with TRBJ2-4, with 8 bases matching TRBD1. The TCR was taken from a human donor in good health. The specimen was CD8+ T cells from PBMCs. For the CDR3, the DNA is TGTGCCAGCAGTTTCGGAGGGACAGGCGTAGCCAAAAACATTCAGTACTTC. Residues: CASSFGGTGVAKNIQYF.